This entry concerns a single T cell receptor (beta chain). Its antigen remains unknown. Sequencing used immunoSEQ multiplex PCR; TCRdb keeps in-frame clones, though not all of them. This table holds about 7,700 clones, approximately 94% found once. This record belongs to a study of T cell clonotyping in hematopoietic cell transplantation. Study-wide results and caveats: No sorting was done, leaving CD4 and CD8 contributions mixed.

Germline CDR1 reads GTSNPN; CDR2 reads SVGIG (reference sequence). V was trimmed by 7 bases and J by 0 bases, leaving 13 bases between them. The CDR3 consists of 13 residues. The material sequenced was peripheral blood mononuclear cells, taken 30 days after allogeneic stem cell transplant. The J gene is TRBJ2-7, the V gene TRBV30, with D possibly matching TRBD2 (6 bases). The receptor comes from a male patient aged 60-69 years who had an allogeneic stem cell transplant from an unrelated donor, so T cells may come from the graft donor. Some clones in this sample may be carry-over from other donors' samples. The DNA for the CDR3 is TGTGCCTTGGGAGGACACAACTCCTACGAGCAGTACTTC. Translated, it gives CALGGHNSYEQYF.